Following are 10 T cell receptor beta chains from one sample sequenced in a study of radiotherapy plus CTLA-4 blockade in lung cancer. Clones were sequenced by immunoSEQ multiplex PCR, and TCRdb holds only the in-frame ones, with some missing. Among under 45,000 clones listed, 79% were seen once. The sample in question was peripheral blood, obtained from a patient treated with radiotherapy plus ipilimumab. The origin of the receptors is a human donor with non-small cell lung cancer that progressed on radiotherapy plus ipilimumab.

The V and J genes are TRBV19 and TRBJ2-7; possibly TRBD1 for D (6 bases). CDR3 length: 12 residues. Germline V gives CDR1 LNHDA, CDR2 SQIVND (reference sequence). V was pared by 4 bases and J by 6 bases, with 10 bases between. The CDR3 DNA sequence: TGTGCCAGTAGTACAGGGGCCCCCGAGCAGTACTTC. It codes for CASSTGAPEQYF. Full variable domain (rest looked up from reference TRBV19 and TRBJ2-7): DGGITQSPKYLFRKEGQNVTLSCEQNLNHDAMYWYRQDPGQGLRLIYYSQIVNDFQKGDIAEGYSVSREKKESFPLTVTSAQKNPTAFYLCASSTGAPEQYFGPGTRLTVT.

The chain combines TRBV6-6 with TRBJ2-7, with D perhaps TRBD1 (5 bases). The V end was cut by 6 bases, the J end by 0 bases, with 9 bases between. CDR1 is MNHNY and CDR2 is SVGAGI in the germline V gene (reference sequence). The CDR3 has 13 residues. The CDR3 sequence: CASRTDNSYEQYF. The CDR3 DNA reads TGTGCCAGCAGGACGGACAACTCCTACGAGCAGTACTTC.

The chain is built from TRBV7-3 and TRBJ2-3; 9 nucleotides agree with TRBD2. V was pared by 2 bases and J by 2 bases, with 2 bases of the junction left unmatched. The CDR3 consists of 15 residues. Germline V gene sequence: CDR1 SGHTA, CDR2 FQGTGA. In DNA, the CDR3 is TGTGCCAGCAGCTTAGCGGGAGGGCACACAGATACGCAGTATTTT. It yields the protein CASSLAGGHTDTQYF.

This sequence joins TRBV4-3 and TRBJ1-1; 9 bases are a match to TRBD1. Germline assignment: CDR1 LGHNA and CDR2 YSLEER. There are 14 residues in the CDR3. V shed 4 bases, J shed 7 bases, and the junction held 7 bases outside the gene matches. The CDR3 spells CASSRQGVDDEAFF. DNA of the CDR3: TGCGCCAGCAGCCGACAGGGGGTGGATGATGAAGCTTTCTTT.

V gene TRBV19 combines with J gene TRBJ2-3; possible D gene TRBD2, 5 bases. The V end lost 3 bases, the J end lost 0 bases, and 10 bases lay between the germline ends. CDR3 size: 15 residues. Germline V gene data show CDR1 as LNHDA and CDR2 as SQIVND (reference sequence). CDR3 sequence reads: CASSIGAASTDTQYF. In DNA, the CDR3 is TGTGCCAGTAGTATCGGAGCGGCTAGCACAGATACGCAGTATTTT.

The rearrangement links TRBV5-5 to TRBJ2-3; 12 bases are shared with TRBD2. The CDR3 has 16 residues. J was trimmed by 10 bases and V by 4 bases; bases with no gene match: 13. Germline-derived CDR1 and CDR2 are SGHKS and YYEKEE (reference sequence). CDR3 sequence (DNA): TGTGCCAGCAGCGTTAAGACTAGCGGGGGAGTTGAGTCGCAGTATTTT. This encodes CASSVKTSGGVESQYF.

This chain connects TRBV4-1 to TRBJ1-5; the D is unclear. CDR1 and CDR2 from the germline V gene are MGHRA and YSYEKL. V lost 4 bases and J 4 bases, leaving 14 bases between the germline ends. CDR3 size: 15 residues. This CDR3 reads CASSPVPRGNQPQHF. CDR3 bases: TGCGCCAGCAGCCCAGTTCCTCGAGGGAATCAGCCCCAGCATTTT.

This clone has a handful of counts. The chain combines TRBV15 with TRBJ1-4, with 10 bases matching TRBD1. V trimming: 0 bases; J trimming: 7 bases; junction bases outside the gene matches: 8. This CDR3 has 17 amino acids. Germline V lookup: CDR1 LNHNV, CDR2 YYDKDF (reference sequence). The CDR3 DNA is TGTGCCACCAGCAGAGACCCCGGACAGGGGGGGGGTGAAAAACTGTTTTTT. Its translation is CATSRDPGQGGGEKLFF.

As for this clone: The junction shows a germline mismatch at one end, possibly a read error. The CDR3 DNA reads as TGTGCCAGCAGCCTAGACAGGGTGCAGGGTTCACCCCTCCACTTT. It codes for CASSLDRVQGSPLHF. The J gene is TRBJ1-6, the V gene TRBV11-2; TRBD1 aligns across 7 bases. The germline gives CDR1 SGHAT, CDR2 FQNNGV. CDR3 length: 15 residues.

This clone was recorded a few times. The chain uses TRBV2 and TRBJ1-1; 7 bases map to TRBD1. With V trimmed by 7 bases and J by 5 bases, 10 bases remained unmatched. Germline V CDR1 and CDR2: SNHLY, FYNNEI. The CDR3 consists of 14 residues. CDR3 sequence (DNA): TGTGCCAGCACTCGTCGGGACAGCTTGACTGAAGCTTTCTTT. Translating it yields CASTRRDSLTEAFF.